This entry lists 12 T cell receptor beta chains sequenced from one sample in a study of T cell responses to AZD1222 COVID-19 vaccine. The assay was immunoSEQ multiplex PCR, and TCRdb's table has in-frame clones only and misses some. The sample lists 50,000 to 70,000 clones, more than 70% occurring once. Sequences were derived from peripheral blood, sampled on day 0 of MenACWY control vaccination. The receptors were gathered from an adult in good health.

This clone has more than one count but fewer than ten. V usage is TRBV7-9 and J usage is TRBJ2-5; TRBD2 matches at 7 bases. The CDR3 is made up of 17 amino acids. In germline, CDR1 is SEHNR, CDR2 FQNEAQ (reference sequence). The junction had 14 bases not matched to a gene; V was cut back by 1 base and J by 6 bases. Here the CDR3 reads CASSLGGYAGDVKTQYF. CDR3 coding DNA: TGTGCCAGCAGCTTAGGGGGATATGCGGGAGATGTTAAGACCCAGTACTTC.

This chain joins TRBV27 and TRBJ1-1; D is unresolved. Trimming took 6 bases from V and 7 from J, leaving 18 bases between them. CDR1 MNHEY and CDR2 SMNVEV come from the germline V gene (reference sequence). The CDR3 extends over 14 amino acids. The CDR3 spells CASSRAGPGGEAFF. The CDR3 DNA is TGTGCCAGCAGCCGAGCGGGTCCGGGCGGTGAAGCTTTCTTT.

The rearrangement uses TRBV5-5 and TRBJ2-1, with D possibly TRBD2 on 7 matching bases. V was shortened by 1 base and J by 13 bases, with 12 bases between the two germline ends. This CDR3 region has 12 residues. CDR1 SGHKS and CDR2 YYEKEE come from the germline V gene (reference sequence). The CDR3 loop reads CASSLRRGPQFF. As DNA, the CDR3 is TGTGCCAGCAGCTTGAGGCGGGGGCCTCAGTTCTTC.

This rearrangement joins TRBV3-1 (or the pseudogene TRBV3-2) to TRBJ2-7, with D possibly TRBD1 on 5 matching bases. The V gene lost 4 bases and the J gene lost 0 bases, with 7 bases spanning the gap. Germline V lookup: CDR1 LGHDT, CDR2 YNNKEL (reference sequence). The length of the CDR3 is 13 residues. CDR3 coding DNA: TGTGCCAGCAGCCGGGGCTACTCCTACGAGCAGTACTTC. Protein sequence: CASSRGYSYEQYF.

The chain uses TRBV5-1 and TRBJ1-1; D possibly corresponds to TRBD1 (5 bases). Trimming removed 2 bases at V and 1 base at J, with 9 bases between. This CDR3 is built from 14 residues. Germline V lookup: CDR1 SGHRS, CDR2 YFSETQ. The CDR3 nucleotides read TGCGCCAGCAGCTTCACTGGGGCGAACACTGAAGCTTTCTTT. Residues: CASSFTGANTEAFF.

V and J are TRBV4-3 and TRBJ1-3, with 7 bases aligning to TRBD1. The V segment lost 1 base and the J segment 2 bases; nucleotides outside the gene matches: 5. Per the germline V gene, CDR1 is LGHNA and CDR2 is YSLEER. The length of the CDR3 is 16 residues. The DNA of the CDR3 is TGCGCCAGCAGCCAAGGCATAACAGGGGCTGGAAACACCATATATTTT. It translates to CASSQGITGAGNTIYF.

The gene calls are TRBV7-9 and TRBJ2-7; maybe TRBD1 (6 bases). V was trimmed by 2 bases and J by 5 bases, leaving 28 bases between them. CDR3 length: 19 amino acids. Germline-derived CDR1 and CDR2 are SEHNR and FQNEAQ (reference sequence). The CDR3 reads CASSLREGGTSAGRHEQYF. The CDR3, as DNA: TGTGCCAGCAGCTTAAGGGAAGGGGGTACGAGTGCCGGGCGGCACGAGCAGTACTTC.

This clone appeared once. The chain carries TRBV29-1 and TRBJ1-1; no definite D call. This CDR3 region has 10 residues. V lost 7 bases, J lost 7 bases, and 10 bases lay in between. Germline V gene lookup returns CDR1 SQVTM and CDR2 ANQGSEA. In DNA, the CDR3 is TGCAGCGCTCAGACAAATGAAGCTTTCTTT. Residues: CSAQTNEAFF.

In this sample, this clone turned up a few times. The rearrangement links TRBV7-9 to TRBJ1-2; 10 bases are shared with TRBD1. The trim removed 3 bases at V and 5 bases at J, leaving 12 bases unmatched. This CDR3 comprises 17 residues. CDR1 SEHNR and CDR2 FQNEAQ come from the germline V gene (reference sequence). This CDR3 is CASSFPGTGAPNYGYTF. The CDR3 DNA reads TGTGCCAGCAGCTTCCCCGGGACAGGGGCGCCAAATTATGGCTACACCTTC.

This sequence joins TRBV3-1 (or the pseudogene TRBV3-2) and TRBJ1-3; the D is unclear. Germline CDR1 is LGHDT and CDR2 is YNNKEL (reference sequence). V lost 3 bases, J lost 0 bases, and 9 bases lay in between. This CDR3 has 15 residues. The CDR3, as DNA: TGTGCCAGCAGCCAGACTCTGGGCTCTGGAAACACCATATATTTT. Translated, it gives CASSQTLGSGNTIYF.

The CDR3: CASSSTSETGGETQYF. CDR3 sequence (DNA): TGTGCCAGCAGCTCGACTAGCGAAACGGGGGGAGAGACCCAGTACTTC. This sequence joins TRBV7-2 and TRBJ2-5; 8 bases are a match to TRBD2. Germline V gives CDR1 SGHTA, CDR2 FQGNSA. With V trimmed by 4 bases and J by 4 bases, 11 bases remained unmatched. CDR3 length: 16 residues.

V gene TRBV6-5 combines with J gene TRBJ2-2; D not resolved. Trimming left V 2 bases short and J 2 bases short, with 6 bases between. This CDR3 contains 14 residues. Germline V lookup: CDR1 MNHEY, CDR2 SVGAGI. The CDR3 spells CASSYPFNTGELFF. The CDR3 DNA sequence: TGTGCCAGCAGTTACCCTTTTAACACCGGGGAGCTGTTTTTT.